This TCR beta chain originates from a study of blood T cell repertoires in COVID-19. Original analysis: It was from reference gene primer amplification that nucleated cell counts were estimated. TCRdb's copy holds only in-frame clones and misses some; the assay was immunoSEQ multiplex PCR. The V and J calls and the clone size are those of that table, but D and trimming were determined from the DNA. This repertoire shows hundreds of thousands of clones, about nine tenths found once; its top ten account for about 4.2%. Germline CDR1 reads SGHRS; CDR2 reads YFSETQ. This CDR3 contains 13 residues. Between the trimmed V and J ends, which lost 4 bases and 4 bases, there was a span of 11 bases.

The specimen was PBMCs or T cells enriched from blood (not recorded which). The rearrangement links TRBV5-1 to TRBJ1-2, with a tentative D call TRBD1 (6 bases). This TCR came from a man aged 30 to 39 who had recovered from COVID-19. The chain's CDR3 is CASSPTGLYGYTF. The CDR3 DNA follows: TGCGCCAGCAGCCCAACAGGGCTCTATGGCTACACCTTC.